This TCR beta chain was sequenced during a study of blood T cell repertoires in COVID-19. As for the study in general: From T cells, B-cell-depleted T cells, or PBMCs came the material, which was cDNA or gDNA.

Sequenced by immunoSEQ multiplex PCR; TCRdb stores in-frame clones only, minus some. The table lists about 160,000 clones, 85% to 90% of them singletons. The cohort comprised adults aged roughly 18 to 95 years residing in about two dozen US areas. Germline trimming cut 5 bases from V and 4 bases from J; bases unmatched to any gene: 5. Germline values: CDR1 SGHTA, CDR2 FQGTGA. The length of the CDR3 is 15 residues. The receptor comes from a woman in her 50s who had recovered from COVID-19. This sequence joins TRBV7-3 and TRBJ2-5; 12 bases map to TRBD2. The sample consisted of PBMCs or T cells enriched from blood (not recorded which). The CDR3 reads CASSLAGGHGETQYF. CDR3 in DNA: TGTGCCAGCAGCCTAGCGGGGGGGCACGGAGAGACCCAGTACTTC.